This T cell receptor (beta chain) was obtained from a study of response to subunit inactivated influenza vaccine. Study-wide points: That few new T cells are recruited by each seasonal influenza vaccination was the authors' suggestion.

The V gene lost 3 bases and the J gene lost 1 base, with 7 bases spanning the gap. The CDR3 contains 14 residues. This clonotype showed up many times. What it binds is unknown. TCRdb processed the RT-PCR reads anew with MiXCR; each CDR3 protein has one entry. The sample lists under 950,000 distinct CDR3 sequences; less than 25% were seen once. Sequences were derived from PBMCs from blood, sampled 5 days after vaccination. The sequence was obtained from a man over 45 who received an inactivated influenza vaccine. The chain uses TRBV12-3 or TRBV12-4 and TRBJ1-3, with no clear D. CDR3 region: CASSFSSSGNTIYF. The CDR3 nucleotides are TGTGCCAGCAGTTTTAGTTCTTCTGGAAACACCATATATTTT.